This T cell receptor (beta chain) appears in the sequencing data of a study of OX40 agonist ivuxolimab in advanced cancers. Per the germline V gene, CDR1 is SGHNT and CDR2 is YYREEE (reference sequence). V dropped 0 bases and J dropped 6 bases, with 10 bases sitting between them. The CDR3 spans 13 residues. Sequencing used immunoSEQ multiplex PCR; TCRdb keeps in-frame clones, though not all of them. This sample has about 61,000 clones, with about four fifths found just once. The source of this sequence is an adult with an advanced solid tumor such as melanoma, head and neck, liver or kidney cancer. The sequences come from CD4+ or CD8+ T cells sorted from blood, collected in a trial of the OX40 agonist ivuxolimab. The chain links TRBV5-4 to TRBJ2-7, with D perhaps matching TRBD2 (6 bases). CDR3 residues: CASSLDPGVEQYF. CDR3 DNA sequence: TGTGCCAGCAGCTTGGACCCGGGGGTCGAGCAGTACTTC. Variable domain in full (rest from reference TRBV5-4 and TRBJ2-7): ETGVTQSPTHLIKTRGQQVTLRCSSQSGHNTVSWYQQALGQGPQFIFQYYREEENGRGNFPPRFSGLQFPNYSSELNVNALELDDSALYLCASSLDPGVEQYFGPGTRLTVT.